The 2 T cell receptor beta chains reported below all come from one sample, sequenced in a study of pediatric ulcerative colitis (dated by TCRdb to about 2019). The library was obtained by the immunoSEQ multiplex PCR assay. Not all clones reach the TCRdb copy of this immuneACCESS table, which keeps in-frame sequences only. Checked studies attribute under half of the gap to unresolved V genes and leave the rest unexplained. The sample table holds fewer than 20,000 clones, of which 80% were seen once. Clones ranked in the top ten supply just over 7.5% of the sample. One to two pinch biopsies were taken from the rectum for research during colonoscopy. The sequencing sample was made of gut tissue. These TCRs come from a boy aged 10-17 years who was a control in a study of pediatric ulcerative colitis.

The CDR3 DNA reads TGTGCCAGTAGTGACGACAGGGCCTGGGGTCAGCCCCAGCATTTT. Translating gives CASSDDRAWGQPQHF. This chain links TRBV19 with TRBJ1-5, with TRBD1 matching over 7 bases. The CDR3 runs to 15 residues. Trimming at V came to 5 bases and at J to 6 bases, leaving 10 bases not matched to a gene. The germline V gene has CDR1 LNHDA and CDR2 SQIVND (reference sequence).

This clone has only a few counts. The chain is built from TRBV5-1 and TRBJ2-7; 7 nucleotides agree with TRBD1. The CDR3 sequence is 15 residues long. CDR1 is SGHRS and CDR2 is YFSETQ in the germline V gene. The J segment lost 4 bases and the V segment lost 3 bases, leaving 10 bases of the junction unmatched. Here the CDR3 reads CASSSTEGAVYEQYF. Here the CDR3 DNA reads TGCGCCAGCAGCTCTACCGAGGGGGCCGTTTACGAGCAGTACTTC.